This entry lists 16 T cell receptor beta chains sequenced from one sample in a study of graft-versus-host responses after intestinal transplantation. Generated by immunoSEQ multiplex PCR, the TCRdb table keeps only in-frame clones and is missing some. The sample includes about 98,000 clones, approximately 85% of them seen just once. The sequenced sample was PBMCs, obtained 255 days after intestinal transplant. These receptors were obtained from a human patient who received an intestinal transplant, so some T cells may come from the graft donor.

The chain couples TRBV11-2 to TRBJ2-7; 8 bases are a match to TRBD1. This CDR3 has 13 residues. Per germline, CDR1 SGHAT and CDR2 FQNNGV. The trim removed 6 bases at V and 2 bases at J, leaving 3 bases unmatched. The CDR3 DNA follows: TGTGCCAGCAGAGGACAGGGAACCTACGAGCAGTACTTC. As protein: CASRGQGTYEQYF. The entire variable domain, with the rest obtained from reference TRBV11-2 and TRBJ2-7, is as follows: EAGVAQSPRYKIIEKRQSVAFWCNPISGHATLYWYQQILGQGPKLLIQFQNNGVVDDSQLPKDRFSAERLKGVDSTLKIQPAKLEDSAVYLCASRGQGTYEQYFGPGTRLTVT.

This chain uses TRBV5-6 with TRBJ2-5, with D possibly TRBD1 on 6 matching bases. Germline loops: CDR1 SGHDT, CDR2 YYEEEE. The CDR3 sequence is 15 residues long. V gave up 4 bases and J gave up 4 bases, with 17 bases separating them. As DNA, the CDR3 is TGTGCCAGCAGCCCAGACCCCCGGGACACAGAGACCCAGTACTTC. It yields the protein CASSPDPRDTETQYF.

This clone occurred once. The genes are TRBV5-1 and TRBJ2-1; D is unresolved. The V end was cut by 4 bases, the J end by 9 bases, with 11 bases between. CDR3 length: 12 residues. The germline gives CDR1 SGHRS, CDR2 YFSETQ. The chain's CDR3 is CASSRNRGEQFF. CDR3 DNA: TGCGCCAGCAGCCGTAACCGAGGTGAGCAGTTCTTC.

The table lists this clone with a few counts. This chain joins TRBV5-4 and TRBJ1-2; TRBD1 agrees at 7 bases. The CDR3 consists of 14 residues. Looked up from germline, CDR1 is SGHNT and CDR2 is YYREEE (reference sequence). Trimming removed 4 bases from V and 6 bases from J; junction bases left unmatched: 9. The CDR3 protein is CASSPPTGWDGYTF. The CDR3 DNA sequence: TGTGCCAGCAGCCCGCCGACAGGGTGGGATGGCTACACCTTC.

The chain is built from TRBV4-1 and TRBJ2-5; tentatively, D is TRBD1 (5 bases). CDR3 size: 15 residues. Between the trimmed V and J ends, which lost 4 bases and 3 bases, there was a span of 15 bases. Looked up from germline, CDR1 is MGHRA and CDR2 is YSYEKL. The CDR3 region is CASSPEGVQEETQYF. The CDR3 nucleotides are TGCGCCAGCAGCCCGGAAGGGGTTCAGGAAGAGACCCAGTACTTC.

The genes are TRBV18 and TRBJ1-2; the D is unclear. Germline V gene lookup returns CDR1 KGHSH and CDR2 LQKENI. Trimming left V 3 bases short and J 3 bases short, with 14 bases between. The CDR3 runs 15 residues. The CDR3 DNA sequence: TGTGCCAGCTCACCTCCCGGACGGGAAGACTATGGCTACACCTTC. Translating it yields CASSPPGREDYGYTF.

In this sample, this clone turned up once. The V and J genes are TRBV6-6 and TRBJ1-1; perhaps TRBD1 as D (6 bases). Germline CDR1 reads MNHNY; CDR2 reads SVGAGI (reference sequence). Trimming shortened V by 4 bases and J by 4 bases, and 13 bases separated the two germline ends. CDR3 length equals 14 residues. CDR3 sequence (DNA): TGTGCCAGCAGTTGGGGGGGCGCGGGCACTGAAGCTTTCTTT. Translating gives CASSWGGAGTEAFF.

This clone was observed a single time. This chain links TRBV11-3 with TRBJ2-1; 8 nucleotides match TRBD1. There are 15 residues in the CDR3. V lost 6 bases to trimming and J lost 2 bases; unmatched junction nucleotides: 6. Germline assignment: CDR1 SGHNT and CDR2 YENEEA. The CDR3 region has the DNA TGTGCCAGCAGTCCCCGGGACAGGCCCTACAATGAGCAGTTCTTC. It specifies CASSPRDRPYNEQFF.

The CDR3 spells CASWMPRRYNQPQHF. Here the CDR3 DNA reads TGTGCCAGCTGGATGCCCCGGCGTTACAATCAGCCCCAGCATTTT. The J gene is TRBJ1-5, the V gene TRBV21-1. TRBV21-1 is assigned pseudogene status. This CDR3 is built from 15 residues.

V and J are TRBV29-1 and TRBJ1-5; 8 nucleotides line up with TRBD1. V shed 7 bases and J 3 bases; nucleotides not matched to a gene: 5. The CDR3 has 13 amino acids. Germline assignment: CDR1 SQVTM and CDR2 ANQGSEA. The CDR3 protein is CSASTGANQPQHF. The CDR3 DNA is TGCAGCGCCTCGACAGGGGCCAATCAGCCCCAGCATTTT.

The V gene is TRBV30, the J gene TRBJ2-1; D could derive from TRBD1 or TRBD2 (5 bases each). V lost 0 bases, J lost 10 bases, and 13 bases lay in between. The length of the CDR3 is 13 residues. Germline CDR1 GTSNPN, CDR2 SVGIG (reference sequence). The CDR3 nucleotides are TGTGCCTGGAGTGTATCATCCCGGGGCGAGCAGTTCTTC. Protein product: CAWSVSSRGEQFF.

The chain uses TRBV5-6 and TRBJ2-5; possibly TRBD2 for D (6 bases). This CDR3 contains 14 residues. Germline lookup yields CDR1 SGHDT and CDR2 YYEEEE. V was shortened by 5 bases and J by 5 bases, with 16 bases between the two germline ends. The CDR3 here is CASSPGLEQETQYF. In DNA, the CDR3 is TGTGCCAGCAGTCCGGGACTGGAGCAGGAGACCCAGTACTTC.

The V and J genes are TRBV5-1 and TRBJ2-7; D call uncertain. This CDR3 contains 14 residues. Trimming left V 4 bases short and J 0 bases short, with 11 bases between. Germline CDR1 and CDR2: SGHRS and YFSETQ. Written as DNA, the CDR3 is TGCGCCAGCAGCCTCGGCGGTTTCTCCTACGAGCAGTACTTC. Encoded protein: CASSLGGFSYEQYF.

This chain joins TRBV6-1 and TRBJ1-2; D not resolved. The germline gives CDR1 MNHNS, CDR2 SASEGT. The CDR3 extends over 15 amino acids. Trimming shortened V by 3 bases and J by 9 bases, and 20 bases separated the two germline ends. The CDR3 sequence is CASSEMLVKGLSYTF. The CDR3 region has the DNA TGTGCCAGCAGTGAGATGTTGGTGAAGGGATTAAGCTACACCTTC.

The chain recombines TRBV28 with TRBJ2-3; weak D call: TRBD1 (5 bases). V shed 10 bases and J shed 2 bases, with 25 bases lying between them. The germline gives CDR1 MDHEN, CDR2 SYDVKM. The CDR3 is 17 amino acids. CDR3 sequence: CATNPPWAQGPTDTQYF. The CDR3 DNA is TGTGCCACAAACCCCCCCTGGGCCCAGGGTCCCACAGATACGCAGTATTTT.

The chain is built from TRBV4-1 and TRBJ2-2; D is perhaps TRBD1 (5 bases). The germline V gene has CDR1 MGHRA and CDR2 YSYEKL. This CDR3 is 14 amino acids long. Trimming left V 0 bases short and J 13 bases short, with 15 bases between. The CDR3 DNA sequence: TGCGCCAGCAGCCAAGAGCAGGGTCTGCCCCGGCTGTTTTTT. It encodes CASSQEQGLPRLFF.